The following is a T cell receptor beta chain sequence with its context. The record originates from a study of blood T cell repertoires in COVID-19. The CDR3 contains 13 residues. Germline values: CDR1 SNHLY, CDR2 FYNNEI. Trimming took 6 bases from V and 4 from J; bases not matched to a gene: 4. Source study methods: Nucleated cell number was recorded as an estimate derived from reference gene primer amplification. This table comes from immunoSEQ multiplex PCR, and its TCRdb copy is limited to in-frame clones, with some not included. The V and J calls and clone size were taken over from that table, and D and trimming were inferred from the DNA. The sample has 87,000 or so clones; about 85% are singletons.

The rearrangement joins TRBV2 to TRBJ1-1, with 8 bases that match TRBD1. The sequenced material came from peripheral blood. This sequence originates from a woman aged 65 to 85 with acute or convalescent COVID-19. The CDR3 sequence is CASRADRVTEAFF. In DNA, the CDR3 is TGTGCCAGCAGGGCGGACAGGGTCACTGAAGCTTTCTTT.